This is a list of T cell receptor beta chains from one sample in a study of T cell changes during pregnancy in multiple sclerosis. TCRdb's table, derived via immunoSEQ multiplex PCR, lists solely in-frame clones and lacks some. This table holds some 39,000 clones, just over 90% found once. The source material was CD4+ T cells from peripheral blood mononuclear cells, sampled in the third trimester of pregnancy. These receptor sequences come from a female donor in good health, enrolled as a control in a pregnancy study. The CDR3 runs from the conserved cysteine through the conserved F or W. D genes are given only for firm matches. Clone size is not always given. Where it is, it says once, few, many or a class for expanded clones.

clone_size	d_call	v_call	j_call	cdr3_aa	cdr3_nt
NA	TRBD1	TRBV4-1	TRBJ1-2	CASSQPTDRGLSGYTF	TGCGCCAGCAGCCAACCCACGGACAGGGGGCTTAGTGGCTACACCTTC
NA	NA	TRBV2	TRBJ1-1	CASILRQGTEAFF	TGTGCCAGCATTTTGAGGCAGGGCACTGAAGCTTTCTTT
NA	TRBD2	TRBV11-2	TRBJ2-7	CASSSTSGSSYEQYF	TGTGCCAGCAGCTCCACTAGCGGGAGCTCCTACGAGCAGTACTTC
NA	TRBD1	TRBV18	TRBJ2-1	CASSLDRGTFNEQFF	TGTGCCAGCTCACTTGACAGGGGAACCTTCAATGAGCAGTTCTTC
NA	NA	TRBV20-1	TRBJ2-1	CSAGTPNEQFF	TGCAGTGCTGGGACTCCCAATGAGCAGTTCTTC
NA	TRBD1	TRBV28	TRBJ1-5	CASKPRQGVVSNQPQHF	TGTGCCAGCAAACCTAGACAGGGGGTCGTCAGCAATCAGCCCCAGCATTTT
NA	NA	TRBV5-1	TRBJ2-3	CASSLVVGESDTQYF	TGCGCCAGCAGCTTGGTGGTGGGAGAATCAGATACGCAGTATTTT
once	TRBD2	TRBV5-1	TRBJ2-1	CASSPGLAGGRGNEQFF	TGCGCCAGCAGCCCCGGACTAGCGGGGGGGCGGGGCAATGAGCAGTTCTTC
few	TRBD1	TRBV6-4	TRBJ2-5	CASSEGQGTKTQYF	TGTGCCAGCAGCGAGGGACAGGGGACGAAGACCCAGTACTTC
NA	NA	TRBV28	TRBJ2-1	CASSPGTLNEQFF	TGTGCCAGCAGCCCCGGGACTCTAAATGAGCAGTTCTTC